Listed below are T cell receptor beta chains from one sample, sequenced in a study of prognosis after radiotherapy for stage I lung cancer. TCRdb reprocessed the multiplex PCR reads with MiXCR, giving one entry per CDR3 protein. The data show 12,000 or so distinct CDR3 sequences, with 35% seen just once and 53% held by the top ten. Sequences were derived from PBMCs, sampled before or after stereotactic body radiation therapy (not recorded which). These receptors were collected from a donor at least 50 years old with non-small cell lung cancer. The CDR3 runs from the conserved cysteine through the conserved F or W. A D gene is named only where the DNA matches it firmly. Clone size is shown for a subset of rows, as once, few, many or a class of expanded clone.

d_gene: NA; j_gene: TRBJ1-5; abundance: NA; len: 12; v_gene: TRBV20-1; CDR3aa: CSARAGNQPQHF; CDR3nt: TGCAGTGCAAGGGCGGGGAATCAGCCCCAGCATTTT
d_gene: NA; j_gene: TRBJ1-3; abundance: many; len: 15; v_gene: TRBV5-5; CDR3aa: CASSLTEDSGNTIYF; CDR3nt: TGTGCCAGCAGCTTGACGGAAGACTCTGGAAACACCATATATTTT
d_gene: NA; j_gene: TRBJ2-7; abundance: medium-sized; len: 13; v_gene: TRBV9; CDR3aa: CASSVQSRDEQYF; CDR3nt: TGTGCCAGCAGCGTACAATCCCGGGACGAGCAGTACTTC
d_gene: NA; j_gene: TRBJ2-6; abundance: NA; len: 13; v_gene: TRBV20-1; CDR3aa: CSAINSGANVLTF; CDR3nt: TGCAGTGCCATAAACTCTGGGGCCAACGTCCTGACTTTC
d_gene: NA; j_gene: TRBJ2-6; abundance: NA; len: 16; v_gene: TRBV10-3; CDR3aa: CAISEYVASGANVLTF; CDR3nt: TGTGCCATCAGTGAGTACGTAGCCTCTGGGGCCAACGTCCTGACTTTC
d_gene: TRBD2; j_gene: TRBJ2-4; abundance: NA; len: 15; v_gene: TRBV5-1; CDR3aa: CASSPDRAGRDIQYF; CDR3nt: TGCGCCAGCAGCCCCGACCGAGCGGGAAGGGACATTCAGTACTTC
d_gene: NA; j_gene: TRBJ2-7; abundance: medium-sized; len: 12; v_gene: TRBV11-3; CDR3aa: CASSSGSYEQYF; CDR3nt: TGTGCCAGCAGCTCCGGATCCTACGAGCAGTACTTC
d_gene: NA; j_gene: TRBJ1-1; abundance: NA; len: 15; v_gene: TRBV18; CDR3aa: CASSPSRLENTEAFF; CDR3nt: TGTGCCAGCTCACCATCGAGACTAGAGAACACTGAAGCTTTCTTT
d_gene: TRBD2; j_gene: TRBJ2-7; abundance: NA; len: 17; v_gene: TRBV3-1; CDR3aa: CASSQETSGKSEGEQYF; CDR3nt: TGTGCCAGCAGCCAAGAAACTAGCGGGAAGTCCGAGGGCGAGCAGTACTTC
d_gene: TRBD2; j_gene: TRBJ2-5; abundance: NA; len: 16; v_gene: TRBV12-3/TRBV12-4; CDR3aa: CASSPRTSLGVETQYF; CDR3nt: TGTGCCAGCAGTCCCCGGACTAGTTTAGGTGTAGAGACCCAGTACTTC
d_gene: TRBD1; j_gene: TRBJ2-1; abundance: medium-sized; len: 16; v_gene: TRBV5-1; CDR3aa: CASSPARTGGGDEQFF; CDR3nt: TGCGCCAGCAGCCCCGCCCGGACAGGGGGCGGGGATGAGCAGTTCTTC
d_gene: NA; j_gene: TRBJ1-2; abundance: many; len: 14; v_gene: TRBV9; CDR3aa: CASSVASGNYGYTF; CDR3nt: TGTGCCAGCAGCGTAGCATCAGGGAACTATGGCTACACCTTC
d_gene: TRBD1; j_gene: TRBJ2-1; abundance: NA; len: 16; v_gene: TRBV12-3/TRBV12-4; CDR3aa: CASRLNRGEGDNEQFF; CDR3nt: TGTGCCAGCAGGTTAAACAGGGGTGAGGGAGACAATGAGCAGTTCTTC
d_gene: NA; j_gene: TRBJ1-2; abundance: many; len: 17; v_gene: TRBV12-3/TRBV12-4; CDR3aa: CASNQLPRGIFDYGYTF; CDR3nt: TGTGCCAGCAACCAATTACCAAGGGGCATTTTCGACTATGGCTACACCTTC
d_gene: NA; j_gene: TRBJ2-1; abundance: medium-sized; len: 15; v_gene: TRBV27; CDR3aa: CASAGSESSYNEQFF; CDR3nt: TGTGCCAGCGCTGGGTCGGAAAGCTCCTACAATGAGCAGTTCTTC
d_gene: TRBD2; j_gene: TRBJ2-2; abundance: NA; len: 16; v_gene: TRBV12-3/TRBV12-4; CDR3aa: CASSGWTSGATWELFF; CDR3nt: TGTGCCAGCAGTGGATGGACTAGCGGGGCCACCTGGGAGCTGTTTTTT
d_gene: NA; j_gene: TRBJ1-3; abundance: few; len: 14; v_gene: TRBV28; CDR3aa: CASSFWSQGNTIYF; CDR3nt: TGTGCCAGCAGTTTCTGGAGTCAAGGAAACACCATATATTTT
d_gene: NA; j_gene: TRBJ2-1; abundance: medium-sized; len: 11; v_gene: TRBV29-1; CDR3aa: CSGIQVNEQFF; CDR3nt: TGCAGCGGTATTCAAGTCAATGAGCAGTTCTTC
d_gene: NA; j_gene: TRBJ2-4; abundance: many; len: 16; v_gene: TRBV12-5; CDR3aa: CASGLPGVRAKNIQYF; CDR3nt: TGTGCTAGTGGTTTGCCGGGGGTGAGAGCCAAAAACATTCAGTACTTC
d_gene: NA; j_gene: TRBJ1-2; abundance: NA; len: 17; v_gene: TRBV28; CDR3aa: CASSLGTFGATNYGYTF; CDR3nt: TGTGCCAGCAGTTTAGGGACGTTTGGTGCGACCAACTATGGCTACACCTTC
d_gene: NA; j_gene: TRBJ2-5; abundance: many; len: 15; v_gene: TRBV27; CDR3aa: CASSPLRAGRETQYF; CDR3nt: TGTGCCAGCAGTCCCCTTCGTGCAGGGAGGGAGACCCAGTACTTC
d_gene: NA; j_gene: TRBJ2-1; abundance: medium-sized; len: 14; v_gene: TRBV7-2; CDR3aa: CASSRVSSYNEQFF; CDR3nt: TGTGCCAGCAGCCGCGTATCCTCCTACAATGAGCAGTTCTTC
d_gene: NA; j_gene: TRBJ2-7; abundance: NA; len: 15; v_gene: TRBV14; CDR3aa: CASSQDWRTRGEQYF; CDR3nt: TGTGCCAGCAGCCAAGATTGGCGGACCAGGGGCGAGCAGTACTTC
d_gene: NA; j_gene: TRBJ2-3; abundance: NA; len: 14; v_gene: TRBV5-5; CDR3aa: CASSRLMGKDTQYF; CDR3nt: TGTGCCAGCAGCCGCCTTATGGGAAAAGATACGCAGTATTTT
d_gene: NA; j_gene: TRBJ1-4; abundance: many; len: 15; v_gene: TRBV5-4; CDR3aa: CASSASGGPGGPLFF; CDR3nt: TGTGCCAGCAGCGCCTCCGGGGGGCCCGGGGGTCCCCTGTTTTTT
d_gene: NA; j_gene: TRBJ2-3; abundance: many; len: 16; v_gene: TRBV3-1; CDR3aa: CASSQGWEFGTDTQYF; CDR3nt: TGTGCCAGCAGCCAAGGGTGGGAGTTTGGCACAGATACGCAGTATTTT
d_gene: TRBD2; j_gene: TRBJ2-1; abundance: medium-sized; len: 18; v_gene: TRBV6-1; CDR3aa: CASSTDFWTSGGKNEQFF; CDR3nt: TGTGCCAGCAGTACTGATTTCTGGACTAGCGGGGGGAAGAATGAGCAGTTCTTC
d_gene: NA; j_gene: TRBJ2-5; abundance: NA; len: 15; v_gene: TRBV7-2; CDR3aa: CASTLRGGLQETQYF; CDR3nt: TGTGCCAGCACCCTTAGAGGGGGACTCCAAGAGACCCAGTACTTC
d_gene: NA; j_gene: TRBJ2-1; abundance: NA; len: 14; v_gene: TRBV20-1; CDR3aa: CSASRTGGYNEQFF; CDR3nt: TGCAGTGCTAGTCGAACGGGCGGTTACAATGAGCAGTTCTTC
d_gene: NA; j_gene: TRBJ2-3; abundance: NA; len: 14; v_gene: TRBV2; CDR3aa: CASSEVGGTDTQYF; CDR3nt: TGTGCCAGCAGTGAAGTGGGGGGCACAGATACGCAGTATTTT
d_gene: NA; j_gene: TRBJ2-1; abundance: medium-sized; len: 11; v_gene: TRBV6-1; CDR3aa: CASSGGNEQFF; CDR3nt: TGTGCCAGCAGTGGGGGAAATGAGCAGTTCTTC
d_gene: TRBD2; j_gene: TRBJ2-1; abundance: medium-sized; len: 17; v_gene: TRBV5-1; CDR3aa: CASSLLLAGGPSDEQFF; CDR3nt: TGCGCCAGCAGCTTGTTATTAGCGGGGGGGCCAAGCGATGAGCAGTTCTTC
d_gene: TRBD1; j_gene: TRBJ2-3; abundance: NA; len: 13; v_gene: TRBV12-3/TRBV12-4; CDR3aa: CASSGTGADTQYF; CDR3nt: TGTGCCAGCAGCGGGACAGGGGCAGATACGCAGTATTTT
d_gene: TRBD1; j_gene: TRBJ2-2; abundance: NA; len: 17; v_gene: TRBV29-1; CDR3aa: CRVRDRVYLFNTGELFF; CDR3nt: TGCAGGGTTCGAGACAGGGTGTATCTTTTTAACACCGGGGAGCTGTTTTTT
d_gene: NA; j_gene: TRBJ2-7; abundance: NA; len: 10; v_gene: TRBV2; CDR3aa: CASSTYEQYF; CDR3nt: TGTGCCAGCAGTACCTACGAGCAGTACTTC
d_gene: TRBD1; j_gene: TRBJ2-7; abundance: medium-sized; len: 18; v_gene: TRBV27; CDR3aa: CASHAPRGSQGKAYEQYF; CDR3nt: TGTGCCAGCCATGCCCCCCGAGGTTCACAGGGGAAAGCCTACGAGCAGTACTTC
d_gene: TRBD2; j_gene: TRBJ2-7; abundance: NA; len: 15; v_gene: TRBV5-1; CDR3aa: CASSLNPGLAYEQYF; CDR3nt: TGCGCCAGCAGCTTGAACCCGGGACTAGCGTACGAGCAGTACTTC
d_gene: NA; j_gene: TRBJ2-7; abundance: many; len: 13; v_gene: TRBV7-6; CDR3aa: CASSFGTRYEQYF; CDR3nt: TGTGCCAGCAGCTTTGGGACAAGGTACGAGCAGTACTTC
d_gene: NA; j_gene: TRBJ1-5; abundance: NA; len: 13; v_gene: TRBV12-3/TRBV12-4; CDR3aa: CASSLGGVQPQHF; CDR3nt: TGTGCCAGCAGCCTGGGGGGGGTACAGCCCCAGCATTTT
d_gene: TRBD1; j_gene: TRBJ2-3; abundance: NA; len: 16; v_gene: TRBV20-1; CDR3aa: CSATHRGQLLSDTQYF; CDR3nt: TGCAGTGCTACGCACAGGGGGCAATTGTTGTCAGATACGCAGTATTTT
d_gene: NA; j_gene: TRBJ1-2; abundance: NA; len: 13; v_gene: TRBV7-9; CDR3aa: CASSLSVYYGYTF; CDR3nt: TGTGCCAGCAGCTTATCGGTTTACTATGGCTACACCTTC
d_gene: NA; j_gene: TRBJ2-3; abundance: many; len: 15; v_gene: TRBV30; CDR3aa: CAWSVTGGRSDTQYF; CDR3nt: TGTGCCTGGAGTGTGACCGGGGGCAGGTCGGATACGCAGTATTTT